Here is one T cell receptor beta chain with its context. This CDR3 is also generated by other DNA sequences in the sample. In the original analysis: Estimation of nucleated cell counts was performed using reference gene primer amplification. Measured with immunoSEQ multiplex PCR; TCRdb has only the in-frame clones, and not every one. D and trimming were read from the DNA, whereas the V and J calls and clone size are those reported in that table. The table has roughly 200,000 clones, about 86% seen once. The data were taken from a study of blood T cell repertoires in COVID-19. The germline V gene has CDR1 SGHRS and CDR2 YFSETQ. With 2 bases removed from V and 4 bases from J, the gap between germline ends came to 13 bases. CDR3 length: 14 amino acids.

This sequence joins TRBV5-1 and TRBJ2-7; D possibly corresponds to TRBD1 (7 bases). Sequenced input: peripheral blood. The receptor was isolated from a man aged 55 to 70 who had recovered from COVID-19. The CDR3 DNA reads TGCGCCAGCAGCTTCGGGCAGGGGGGTTACGAGCAGTACTTC. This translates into CASSFGQGGYEQYF.